This entry is about one T cell receptor (beta chain). Its antigen is unknown. Assay used: immunoSEQ multiplex PCR; TCRdb lists only in-frame clones, some missing. The sample lists 250,000 to 300,000 clones; 85% to 95% were seen once. These data are taken from a study of T cell responses to AZD1222 COVID-19 vaccine. From germline, CDR1 is SNHLY and CDR2 FYNNEI. The CDR3 has 16 amino acids. V lost 6 bases and J lost 4; bases outside the gene matches: 14. Overall study results and limits: The reported proportion of spike-specific TCRs targeting unmutated variant regions was nearly half. Clonal diversity was possibly underestimated, and white British individuals and females predominated among donors.

The source of this sequence is an adult who received the AZD1222 COVID-19 vaccine. This specimen was peripheral blood, taken 28 days after the second AZD1222 dose. The chain employs TRBV2 and TRBJ2-7; 8 positions agree with TRBD1. The CDR3 nucleotides read TGTGCCAGCAGGCAAAGTACCGGGACAGGCGCTTACGAGCAGTACTTC. Translated, it gives CASRQSTGTGAYEQYF.